A selection of T cell receptor beta chains follows, all from one sample in a study of T cell responses to AZD1222 COVID-19 vaccine. Here immunoSEQ multiplex PCR was the method, and the copy in TCRdb shows in-frame clones only, minus some. The repertoire consists of approximately 150,000 clones, with 70% to 90% occurring once and the leading ten covering roughly 2%. The sample consisted of peripheral blood, taken on day 0 of AZD1222 vaccination. The source of these receptors is an adult in good health. CDR3s include the opening cysteine and the closing phenylalanine or tryptophan. A D gene is named only where the DNA matches it firmly. Clone sizes are given selectively: once, few, many, or a class where the clone is expanded.

>TRBD1|TRBV29-1|NA|TRBJ2-7
TGCAGCGTCGAGACAGGGAGCTCCTACGAGCAGTACTTC
CSVETGSSYEQYF
>TRBD1|TRBV7-9|NA|TRBJ1-5
TGTGCCAGCAGCTCCGGGACAGGGGGCAATCAGCCCCAGCATTTT
CASSSGTGGNQPQHF
>NA|TRBV7-2|NA|TRBJ2-1
TGTGCCAGCAGCTCGCGGACGCTGGACCTACATGAGCAGTTCTTC
CASSSRTLDLHEQFF
>NA|TRBV5-5|NA|TRBJ1-2
TGTGCCAGCAGCTTGGAGGGAAGGGCAGGTTATGGCTACACCTTC
CASSLEGRAGYGYTF
>TRBD2|TRBV9|NA|TRBJ2-5
TGTGCCAGCAGCGTAGTTGGGACTAGACAAGAGACCCAGTACTTC
CASSVVGTRQETQYF
>NA|TRBV4-3|NA|TRBJ1-6
TGCGCCAGCAGCCAAGGCCCCCCCAGACCCAACGGGGGGTCACCCCTCCACTTT
CASSQGPPRPNGGSPLHF
>NA|TRBV28|NA|TRBJ1-5
TGTGCCAGCAGTTTAGTGGGACAGCCCCAGCATTTT
CASSLVGQPQHF
>TRBD1|TRBV6-2/TRBV6-3|NA|TRBJ2-7
TGTGCCAGCAGTCTCCTGACAGGGATCTACGAGCAGTACTTC
CASSLLTGIYEQYF
>NA|TRBV3-1/TRBV3-2|NA|TRBJ2-7
TGTGCCAGCAGCCGGCACCCCTACGAGCAGTACTTC
CASSRHPYEQYF
>NA|TRBV19|NA|TRBJ2-5
TGTGCCTCCGGGCCTGGTCAGACTTTCGGGGAGACCCAGTACTTC
CASGPGQTFGETQYF
>NA|TRBV28|NA|TRBJ1-6
TGTGCCAGCAGTTTATGGGGGGAAGCACCCCTCCACTTT
CASSLWGEAPLHF
>NA|TRBV30|NA|TRBJ2-1
TGTGCCTGGTGTGAATCAGACCTCTACAATGAGCAGTTCTTC
CAWCESDLYNEQFF
>NA|TRBV9|few|TRBJ1-1
TGTGCCAGCAGCGTCGGGGCCCTTGGGAACACTGAAGCTTTCTTT
CASSVGALGNTEAFF
>TRBD1|TRBV19|NA|TRBJ1-5
TGTGCCAGTAGTATGTTTCGGACAGGGGGGAGTCAGCCCCAGCATTTT
CASSMFRTGGSQPQHF
>NA|TRBV7-9|NA|TRBJ2-3
TGTGCCAGCAGCTTAGCCCATACAGATACGCAGTATTTT
CASSLAHTDTQYF